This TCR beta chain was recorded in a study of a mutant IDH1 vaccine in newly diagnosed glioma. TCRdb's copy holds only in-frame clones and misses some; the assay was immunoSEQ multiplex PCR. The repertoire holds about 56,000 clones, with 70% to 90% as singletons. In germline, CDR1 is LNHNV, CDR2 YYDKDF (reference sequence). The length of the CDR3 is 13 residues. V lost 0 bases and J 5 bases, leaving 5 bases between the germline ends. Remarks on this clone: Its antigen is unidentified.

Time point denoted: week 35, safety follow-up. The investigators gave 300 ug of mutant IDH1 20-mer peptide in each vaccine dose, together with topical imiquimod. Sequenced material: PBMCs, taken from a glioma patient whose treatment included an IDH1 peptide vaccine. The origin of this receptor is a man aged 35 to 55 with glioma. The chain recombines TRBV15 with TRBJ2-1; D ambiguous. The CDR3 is CATSRDRNNEQFF. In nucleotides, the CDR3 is TGTGCCACCAGCAGAGATAGAAACAATGAGCAGTTCTTC.